This T cell receptor (beta chain) was recovered during a study of shared clonotypes between healthy human individuals. V lost 4 bases, J lost 0 bases, and 10 bases lay in between. CDR3 length: 14 residues. Germline V CDR1 and CDR2: SGHNT, YYREEE (reference sequence). At the deep level, the assay was run. TCRdb's copy holds only in-frame clones and misses some; the assay was immunoSEQ multiplex PCR. Found here are hundreds of thousands of clones, about 96% of them singletons; the top ten hold roughly 0.23%. This clone was picked up one time. Only CD45RO-negative cells positively selected for CCR7 counted as naive CD8 cells, so terminally differentiated effector memory CD45RA+ cells were excluded.

The chain carries TRBV5-4 and TRBJ1-2; tentative D call: TRBD1 (6 bases). This TCR derives from a man aged 25-45 years in good health. Sequencing input: naive CD8+ T cells sorted from blood. DNA of the CDR3: TGTGCCAGCAGCGGGGACACAGCTAACTATGGCTACACCTTC. Residues: CASSGDTANYGYTF.